Shown below are 17 T cell receptor beta chains from a single sample sequenced in a study of CD8 T cells in Susac syndrome. Random hexamers primed reverse transcription of about 0.45 to 1 ug RNA. One entry per CDR3 protein, called by TCRdb with MiXCR from the immunoSEQ multiplex PCR reads. In the table there are about 150,000 distinct CDR3 sequences, less than 97% of which are singletons. The sequencing input was CD8+ T cells from PBMCs. These TCRs come from a human donor with multiple sclerosis.

The chain uses TRBV30 and TRBJ2-7; D is undetermined. The V and J ends lost 2 bases and 4 bases respectively, with 6 bases between them. This CDR3 contains 11 residues. Germline loops: CDR1 GTSNPN, CDR2 SVGIG (reference sequence). The CDR3 DNA is TGTGCCTGGAGTTCAACATACGAGCAGTACTTC. It translates to CAWSSTYEQYF. Together with reference TRBV30 and TRBJ2-7, the CDR3 gives the full variable domain: SQTIHQWPATLVQPVGSPLSLECTVEGTSNPNLYWYRQAAGRGLQLLFYSVGIGQISSEVPQNLSASRPQDRQFILSSKKLLLSDSGFYLCAWSSTYEQYFGPGTRLTVT.

The sample holds one count of this clonotype. The CDR3 sequence is CASSEGRRGETQYF. The CDR3 DNA reads as TGTGCCAGCAGCGAAGGTCGGCGCGGCGAGACCCAGTACTTC. This rearrangement joins TRBV9 to TRBJ2-5; D remains ambiguous. This CDR3 is 14 amino acids long. V lost 3 bases and J lost 5, with 14 bases in between. Germline assignment: CDR1 SGDLS and CDR2 YYNGEE.

The gene calls are TRBV9 and TRBJ2-6; D unresolved. This CDR3 region has 14 residues. The germline V gene has CDR1 SGDLS and CDR2 YYNGEE. V shed 4 bases and J shed 1 base, with 6 bases lying between them. The CDR3 nucleotides are TGTGCCAGCAGCCAGTCATCTGGGGCCAACGTCCTGACTTTC. Its translation is CASSQSSGANVLTF.

V and J are TRBV27 and TRBJ2-3; possibly TRBD2 for D (5 bases). V was pared by 3 bases and J by 2 bases, with 12 bases between. Germline V gives CDR1 MNHEY, CDR2 SMNVEV (reference sequence). The CDR3 has 15 amino acids. The CDR3 nucleotides are TGTGCCAGCAGTTTGAGTCTGGGAGCCACAGATACGCAGTATTTT. It translates to CASSLSLGATDTQYF.

V is TRBV12-3 or TRBV12-4 and J is TRBJ2-3; TRBD2 might be the D (6 bases). There are 14 residues in the CDR3. V was pared by 7 bases and J by 2 bases, with 13 bases between. The CDR3 here is CASTPGTHTDTQYF. CDR3 sequence (DNA): TGTGCCAGCACACCCGGGACTCACACAGATACGCAGTATTTT.

This clonotype was picked up one time. V usage is TRBV7-9 and J usage is TRBJ2-7, with TRBD2 as a possible D gene (6 bases). Germline V gene data show CDR1 as SEHNR and CDR2 as FQNEAQ (reference sequence). Trimming pared 6 bases from V and 7 bases from J, leaving 10 bases between. CDR3 length: 11 residues. The CDR3 loop reads CASSSGREQYV. The CDR3 coding sequence is TGTGCCAGCAGTTCAGGGAGGGAGCAGTACGTC.

The chain combines TRBV29-1 with TRBJ1-5; tentative D call: TRBD1 (6 bases). V gave up 7 bases and J gave up 1 base, with 14 bases separating them. CDR1 is SQVTM, CDR2 ANQGSEA, per germline. The CDR3 extends over 14 amino acids. The CDR3 sequence: CSAGEGMSNQPQHF. The CDR3 DNA reads as TGCAGCGCAGGGGAGGGGATGAGCAATCAGCCCCAGCATTTT.

The gene calls are TRBV2 and TRBJ1-1, with a tentative D call TRBD1 (5 bases). The CDR3 spans 12 residues. The V end was cut by 2 bases, the J end by 8 bases, with 9 bases between. Germline V gene data show CDR1 as SNHLY and CDR2 as FYNNEI. In DNA form, the CDR3 reads TGTGCCAGCAGTGAACCGGGGCCCGAAGCTTTCTTT. This gives the protein CASSEPGPEAFF.

The chain carries TRBV9 and TRBJ1-1; TRBD1 agrees at 8 bases. Germline loops: CDR1 SGDLS, CDR2 YYNGEE. J gave up 1 base and V 4 bases, and 6 bases lay outside the gene matches. The CDR3 runs to 15 residues. In DNA, the CDR3 is TGTGCCAGCAGCCCCACAGGGGGGAGGAACACTGAAGCTTTCTTT. Translated, it gives CASSPTGGRNTEAFF. Full variable domain (missing parts from reference TRBV9 and TRBJ1-1): DSGVTQTPKHLITATGQRVTLRCSPRSGDLSVYWYQQSLDQGLQFLIQYYNGEERAKGNILERFSAQQFPDLHSELNLSSLELGDSALYFCASSPTGGRNTEAFFGQGTRLTVV.

J is TRBJ2-1 and V is TRBV2, with D unclear. Trimming took 5 bases from V and 3 from J, leaving 5 bases between them. The CDR3 runs to 12 residues. Germline CDR1 and CDR2: SNHLY and FYNNEI. The CDR3 bases are TGTGCCAGCAGTACAGTCTACAATGAGCAGTTCTTC. Encoded protein: CASSTVYNEQFF. Complete variable domain (other parts from reference TRBV2 and TRBJ2-1): EPEVTQTPSHQVTQMGQEVILRCVPISNHLYFYWYRQILGQKVEFLVSFYNNEISEKSEIFDDQFSVERPDGSNFTLKIRSTKLEDSAMYFCASSTVYNEQFFGPGTRLTVL.

The genes are TRBV5-1 and TRBJ2-5; 12 bases match TRBD2. The CDR3 sequence is 15 residues long. V lost 4 bases to trimming and J lost 2 bases; unmatched junction nucleotides: 3. Germline CDR1 is SGHRS and CDR2 is YFSETQ. The CDR3 here is CASSLGLAGQETQYF. The CDR3 coding sequence is TGCGCCAGCAGCCTCGGACTAGCGGGGCAAGAGACCCAGTACTTC.

J is TRBJ1-6 and V is TRBV2; perhaps TRBD1 as D (6 bases). The CDR3 is 14 residues long. V was clipped by 6 bases and J by 7 bases, with 13 bases between them. The germline V gene encodes CDR1 SNHLY and CDR2 FYNNEI. The CDR3 is CASRLGQGNSPLHF. Here the CDR3 DNA reads TGTGCCAGCAGGTTGGGCCAGGGGAATTCACCCCTCCACTTT.

The chain employs TRBV29-1 and TRBJ1-1; no clear D. The CDR3 is 12 residues long. The ends were cut back, 4 bases at V and 8 bases at J, with 14 bases in the middle. Per germline, CDR1 SQVTM and CDR2 ANQGSEA. CDR3 loop: CSVVAPGIEAFF. The CDR3 DNA follows: TGCAGCGTTGTGGCGCCCGGGATAGAAGCTTTCTTT.

The chain is built from TRBV3-1 and TRBJ2-7; D is uncertain. Trimming removed 0 bases from V and 2 bases from J, with 8 bases in between. Germline CDR1 LGHDT, CDR2 YNNKEL (reference sequence). The CDR3 runs to 14 residues. As DNA, the CDR3 is TGTGCCAGCAGCCAAGATGTCACCCCCTACGAGCAGTACTTC. It translates to CASSQDVTPYEQYF.

This rearrangement joins TRBV20-1 to TRBJ2-3; D is perhaps TRBD2 (5 bases). The CDR3 contains 15 residues. The V gene's germline CDR1 is DFQATT and CDR2 SNEGSKA (reference sequence). Trimming shortened V by 6 bases and J by 6 bases, and 22 bases separated the two germline ends. The DNA of the CDR3 is TGCAGTGCGAGGGTGGCGTTCGGGGTGGCGGATACGCAGTATTTT. Encoded protein: CSARVAFGVADTQYF.

The rearrangement links TRBV10-3 to TRBJ1-2; TRBD1 is a possible D gene (5 bases). V gave up 10 bases and J gave up 4 bases, with 22 bases separating them. CDR3 length: 15 amino acids. Germline V gene data show CDR1 as ENHRY and CDR2 as SYGVKD. The CDR3 reads CATHGGYLQSYGYTF. CDR3 in DNA: TGTGCCACCCACGGGGGGTACCTACAGAGCTATGGCTACACCTTC.

The rearrangement joins TRBV20-1 to TRBJ1-5; weak D call: TRBD1 (5 bases). The CDR3 extends over 12 amino acids. CDR1 is DFQATT, CDR2 SNEGSKA, per germline (reference sequence). Trimming left V 3 bases short and J 6 bases short, with 9 bases between. DNA of the CDR3: TGCAGTGCTAGTTGGGGGATTCAGCCCCAGCATTTT. This translates into CSASWGIQPQHF.